This T cell receptor beta chain stems from a study of shared clonotypes between healthy human individuals. The CDR3 runs to 15 residues. The germline V gene encodes CDR1 MNHNY and CDR2 SVGAGI (reference sequence). V lost 0 bases and J lost 1; bases outside the gene matches: 3. The naive CD8 population came from CD45RO-negative cells selected for CCR7, without terminally differentiated effector memory CD45RA+ cells. The test was conducted at deep level. Sequenced by immunoSEQ multiplex PCR; TCRdb stores in-frame clones only, minus some. Among millions of clones listed, around 93% were seen once. The genes are TRBV6-6 and TRBJ2-7; TRBD2 matches at 7 bases. Sequences were obtained from naive CD8+ T cells from PBMCs. This clonotype was sampled from a man between 18 and 29 years old in good health. Some clones in this sample may be carry-over from other donors' samples. The CDR3 region is CASSYSLAASYEQYF. DNA for the CDR3: TGTGCCAGCAGTTACTCGCTAGCGGCGTCCTACGAGCAGTACTTC.